This is a list of T cell receptor beta chains from one sample in a study of T-cell reconstitution after alpha-beta-depleted transplantation in children. Via MiXCR, TCRdb re-called the PCR reads, giving one row per CDR3 protein. The sample comprises about 130,000 distinct CDR3 sequences, 9.7% of which are singletons, and about 24% rests with the top ten. Sequenced here: PBMCs, mostly from graft donor cells, sampled 180 days after TCRalphabeta/CD19-depleted stem cell transplant. The source of these receptors is a girl under three years old who had a stem cell transplant for combined immunodeficiency, so the T cells may come from the graft donor. CDR3s include the opening cysteine and the closing phenylalanine or tryptophan. A D gene is named only where the DNA matches it firmly. Size is omitted from some rows. Given values are once, few, many or a class for expanded clones.

size	D	V	J	CDR3	DNA
.	TRBD1	TRBV27	TRBJ2-2	CASSPGQGVGELFF	TGTGCCAGCAGTCCGGGACAGGGCGTCGGGGAGCTGTTTTTT
.	TRBD2	TRBV20-1	TRBJ2-7	CSASAGTIDHEQYF	TGCAGTGCTAGTGCCGGGACTATCGACCACGAGCAGTACTTC
few	TRBD2	TRBV20-1	TRBJ2-3	CSASALAGTDTQYF	TGCAGTGCTAGCGCACTAGCGGGTACAGATACGCAGTATTTT
.	TRBD2	TRBV20-1	TRBJ2-1	CSAPGTSGIYSYNEQFF	TGCAGTGCTCCGGGGACTAGCGGCATCTACTCCTACAATGAGCAGTTCTTC
many	.	TRBV7-2	TRBJ2-5	CASSFGGAGETQYF	TGTGCCAGCAGCTTCGGGGGCGCGGGAGAGACCCAGTACTTC
few	TRBD2	TRBV3-1	TRBJ2-7	CASSQGLSGRAHYEQYF	TGTGCCAGCAGCCAAGGCCTTAGCGGGAGGGCCCACTACGAGCAGTACTTC
few	.	TRBV5-6	TRBJ2-7	CASSSHYYEQYF	TGTGCCAGCAGCTCACATTACTACGAGCAGTACTTC
.	.	TRBV7-2	TRBJ2-5	CASSLLWDSQETQYF	TGTGCCAGCAGCTTACTGTGGGACTCGCAAGAGACCCAGTACTTC
few	TRBD1	TRBV20-1	TRBJ1-1	CSAREGTGRTEAFF	TGCAGTGCTAGAGAGGGGACAGGGAGAACTGAAGCTTTCTTT
.	TRBD1	TRBV7-7	TRBJ2-5	CASSCGQGKRETQYF	TGTGCCAGCAGTTGTGGACAGGGAAAAAGGGAGACCCAGTACTTC
.	.	TRBV12-3/TRBV12-4	TRBJ2-2	CASSFSSENTGELFF	TGTGCCAGCAGTTTCTCTAGCGAGAACACCGGGGAGCTGTTTTTT
.	.	TRBV12-3/TRBV12-4	TRBJ2-7	CASSQISGLLYEQYF	TGTGCCAGCAGTCAAATCTCGGGACTCCTCTACGAGCAGTACTTC
many	TRBD1	TRBV5-5	TRBJ2-7	CASSFRTGLSEQYF	TGTGCCAGCAGCTTTAGGACAGGGCTAAGCGAGCAGTACTTC
few	TRBD2	TRBV25-1	TRBJ2-1	CASSVLAGGYNEQFF	TGTGCCAGCAGTGTACTAGCGGGAGGGTACAATGAGCAGTTCTTC
few	.	TRBV27	TRBJ1-2	CASTSSLQGYGYTF	TGTGCCAGCACCTCTTCCCTACAGGGCTATGGCTACACCTTC
few	.	TRBV7-2	TRBJ2-5	CASSPAIVAGREPQYF	TGTGCCAGCAGCCCAGCGATCGTGGCAGGGAGAGAGCCCCAGTACTTC
few	TRBD1	TRBV20-1	TRBJ1-4	CSASPGGTGVEKLFF	TGCAGTGCTAGTCCAGGCGGGACAGGGGTTGAAAAACTGTTTTTT
many	.	TRBV12-3/TRBV12-4	TRBJ2-2	CASSDGRFIGELFF	TGTGCCAGCAGTGATGGACGGTTCATCGGGGAGCTGTTTTTT
.	.	TRBV6-2/TRBV6-3	TRBJ2-3	CASSSYQGGPDTQYF	TGTGCCAGCAGCTCCTATCAGGGGGGCCCAGATACGCAGTATTTT
.	TRBD1	TRBV5-6	TRBJ1-6	CASSLEPATGPPLHF	TGTGCCAGCAGTTTGGAACCCGCGACAGGGCCACCCCTCCACTTT
.	.	TRBV20-1	TRBJ1-2	CSALSGAGNNGYTF	TGCAGTGCTCTAAGTGGGGCAGGGAATAATGGCTACACCTTC
many	.	TRBV4-2	TRBJ2-1	CASSHGGGWDTRGHYNEQFF	TGTGCCAGCAGCCATGGAGGGGGCTGGGACACCAGGGGTCATTACAATGAGCAGTTCTTC
.	.	TRBV2	TRBJ1-1	CASRVRESSTEAFF	TGTGCCAGCAGGGTCAGGGAGTCTAGCACTGAAGCTTTCTTT
.	TRBD1	TRBV25-1	TRBJ1-6	CASSESPPGGNSPLHF	TGTGCCAGCAGTGAATCCCCGCCAGGGGGTAATTCACCCCTCCACTTT
few	.	TRBV5-6	TRBJ2-5	CASSLFGGPQETQYF	TGTGCCAGCAGCTTGTTCGGGGGACCCCAAGAGACCCAGTACTTC
.	.	TRBV20-1	TRBJ2-6	CSASARAPSGANVLTF	TGCAGTGCTAGTGCCAGGGCGCCTTCTGGGGCCAACGTCCTGACTTTC
.	.	TRBV20-1	TRBJ1-6	CSARRGTEGGSPLHF	TGCAGTGCTAGGAGAGGAACCGAGGGTGGCTCACCCCTCCACTTT
.	TRBD2	TRBV7-8	TRBJ2-1	CASSLEFSGAGGPYNEQFF	TGTGCCAGCAGCTTAGAATTTAGTGGTGCGGGAGGGCCCTACAATGAGCAGTTCTTC
few	TRBD2	TRBV27	TRBJ2-7	CASSPGRSYEQYF	TGTGCCAGCAGTCCCGGGAGGAGCTACGAGCAGTACTTC
.	TRBD2	TRBV20-1	TRBJ2-3	CSASGLAGLTDTQYF	TGCAGTGCGTCGGGACTAGCGGGATTGACAGATACGCAGTATTTT
many	.	TRBV12-3/TRBV12-4	TRBJ1-1	CASSPDIMNTEAFF	TGTGCCAGCAGCCCGGACATAATGAACACTGAAGCTTTCTTT
few	.	TRBV11-2	TRBJ1-3	CASSFPGFLGNTIYF	TGTGCCAGCAGCTTCCCGGGGTTTCTTGGAAACACCATATATTTT
.	.	TRBV5-5	TRBJ1-1	CASSLDGVYWGEAFF	TGTGCCAGCAGCTTGGACGGAGTCTACTGGGGTGAAGCTTTCTTT
many	.	TRBV9	TRBJ2-1	CASSPRDKAYNEQFF	TGTGCCAGCAGCCCCCGGGACAAAGCTTACAATGAGCAGTTCTTC
.	.	TRBV4-3	TRBJ1-3	CASSQRGGPGSTIYF	TGCGCCAGCAGCCAAAGAGGCGGCCCTGGGAGCACCATATATTTT
many	.	TRBV20-1	TRBJ2-5	CSARLNSLGETQYF	TGCAGTGCTAGGTTGAACAGTCTAGGGGAGACCCAGTACTTC
.	.	TRBV24-1	TRBJ2-5	CATSDPRQGYRETQYF	TGTGCCACCAGTGACCCCCGACAAGGGTATCGGGAGACCCAGTACTTC
few	.	TRBV7-2	TRBJ2-7	CASSLGDRAGRKQYF	TGTGCCAGCAGCTTAGGCGACAGGGCCGGGAGGAAGCAGTACTTC
.	.	TRBV6-5	TRBJ1-5	CASSYRFSSNQPQHF	TGTGCCAGCAGTTACAGATTCTCCAGCAATCAGCCCCAGCATTTT
few	TRBD2	TRBV20-1	TRBJ2-7	CSAETSGSDEQYF	TGCAGTGCTGAGACTAGCGGGAGCGACGAGCAGTACTTC
many	.	TRBV5-1	TRBJ2-3	CASSLGLEFTDTQYF	TGCGCCAGCAGCTTGGGACTAGAGTTCACAGATACGCAGTATTTT
few	TRBD1	TRBV7-8	TRBJ1-1	CASSSSTGGGTEAFF	TGTGCCAGCAGCTCCTCGACAGGGGGGGGGACTGAAGCTTTCTTT